These 9 T cell receptor beta chains share one sample of origin, sequenced in a study of blood T cells in healthy people across ages. Next came a second PCR, run for roughly 6 to 11 cycles, which used a sample-barcoded 5' primer along with a J-beta primer mix. TCRdb analysed the 5' RACE reads with MiXCR anew, one entry per CDR3 protein. Counted here are about 780,000 distinct CDR3 sequences, about 46% occurring once; the ten biggest clones make up about a sixth. The sequenced sample consisted of blood. These receptors were collected from an older man in good health.

In its sample, this clonotype was seen once. The J gene is TRBJ2-5, the V gene TRBV20-1; D may be TRBD1 (7 bases). The CDR3 totals 16 residues. Germline loops: CDR1 DFQATT, CDR2 SNEGSKA (reference sequence). CDR3: CSARPAGQSLRETQYF. The DNA for the CDR3 is TGCAGCGCGAGGCCTGCGGGACAGAGCCTTCGGGAGACCCAGTACTTC.

A few counts support this clonotype. The chain employs TRBV28 and TRBJ2-7; a possible D gene is TRBD2 (5 bases). There are 13 residues in the CDR3. V was shortened by 6 bases and J by 3 bases, with 12 bases between the two germline ends. The germline V gene has CDR1 MDHEN and CDR2 SYDVKM. In nucleotides, the CDR3 is TGTGCCAGCAGAGTGAGGGAGTACTACGAGCAGTACTTC. Its protein product is CASRVREYYEQYF.

In nucleotides, the CDR3 is TGTGCCAGCTTCGCCGGGACTAGCGGGAGCGGTGAGCAGTTCTTC. This translates into CASFAGTSGSGEQFF. This chain joins TRBV18 and TRBJ2-1; 14 bases fit TRBD2. The germline CDR1 and CDR2 sequences are KGHSH and LQKENI. This CDR3 has 15 residues. The V segment lost 7 bases and the J segment 9 bases; nucleotides outside the gene matches: 8.

This rearrangement joins TRBV7-2 to TRBJ2-1, with 13 positions matching TRBD2. The V segment lost 5 bases and the J segment 7 bases; nucleotides outside the gene matches: 11. The length of the CDR3 is 17 residues. The germline gives CDR1 SGHTA, CDR2 FQGNSA. Here the CDR3 reads CASSLGLAGNLWNEQFF. CDR3 nucleotide sequence: TGTGCCAGCAGCCTGGGACTAGCGGGAAACCTCTGGAATGAGCAGTTCTTC.

V is TRBV14 and J is TRBJ1-2, with TRBD1 as a possible D gene (5 bases). The V end was cut by 5 bases, the J end by 8 bases, with 15 bases between. The CDR3 is made up of 13 amino acids. CDR1 SGHDN and CDR2 FVKESK come from the germline V gene. The CDR3 nucleotides are TGTGCCAGCAGCTTCTCGGGGGTCGGGGGCTACACCTTC. Protein: CASSFSGVGGYTF.

This clonotype was recorded at least ten times. V gene TRBV10-3 combines with J gene TRBJ1-2; a weak D match, TRBD1 (5 bases). This CDR3 contains 14 residues. The V gene's germline CDR1 is ENHRY and CDR2 SYGVKD. Trimming took off 3 bases at V and 2 bases at J, with 10 bases between the two ends. The CDR3 DNA reads TGTGCCATCAGTGACCTGCAGGGCAACTATGGCTACACCTTC. It specifies CAISDLQGNYGYTF.

The chain has TRBV12-3 or TRBV12-4 and TRBJ1-2, with 11 bases lining up with TRBD1. V lost 3 bases, J lost 5 bases, and 5 bases stayed unmatched. CDR3 length: 15 amino acids. DNA of the CDR3: TGTGCCAGCAGTTTGTGGACAGGGGGCTGGTATGGCTACACCTTC. Translating it yields CASSLWTGGWYGYTF.

CDR3 sequence (DNA): TGTGCCAGCTCACCCGGACAGGGGGCATCGGAGACCCAGTACTTC. This gives the protein CASSPGQGASETQYF. The chain has TRBV18 and TRBJ2-7; TRBD1 matches at 11 bases. The DNA matches TRBJ2-5 better at its end, which makes the J call doubtful. Germline V gene lookup returns CDR1 KGHSH and CDR2 LQKENI. The length of the CDR3 is 15 residues.

The chain combines TRBV28 with TRBJ2-7; 14 positions match TRBD2. Germline V gene lookup returns CDR1 MDHEN and CDR2 SYDVKM. The CDR3 sequence is 16 residues long. Losses at the gene ends were 8 bases for V and 2 bases for J; bases not matched to a gene: 8. Written as DNA, the CDR3 is TGTGCCAGCCCCGGCCCGACTAGCGGGAGGGCCTACGAGCAGTACTTC. It translates to CASPGPTSGRAYEQYF.